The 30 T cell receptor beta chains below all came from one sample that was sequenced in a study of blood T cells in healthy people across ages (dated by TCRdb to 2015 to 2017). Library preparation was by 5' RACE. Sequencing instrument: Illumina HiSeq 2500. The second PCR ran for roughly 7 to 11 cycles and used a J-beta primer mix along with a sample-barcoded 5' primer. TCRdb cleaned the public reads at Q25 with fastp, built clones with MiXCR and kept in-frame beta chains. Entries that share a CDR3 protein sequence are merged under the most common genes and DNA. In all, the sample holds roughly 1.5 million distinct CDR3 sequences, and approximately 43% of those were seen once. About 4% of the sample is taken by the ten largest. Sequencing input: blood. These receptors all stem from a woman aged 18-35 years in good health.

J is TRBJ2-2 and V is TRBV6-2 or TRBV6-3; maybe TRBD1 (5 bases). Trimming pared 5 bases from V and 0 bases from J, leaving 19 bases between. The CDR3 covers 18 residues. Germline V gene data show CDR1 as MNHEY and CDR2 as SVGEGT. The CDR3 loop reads CASSTLQSQAANTGELFF. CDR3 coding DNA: TGTGCCAGCAGTACCCTTCAGTCACAGGCGGCGAACACCGGGGAGCTGTTTTTT.

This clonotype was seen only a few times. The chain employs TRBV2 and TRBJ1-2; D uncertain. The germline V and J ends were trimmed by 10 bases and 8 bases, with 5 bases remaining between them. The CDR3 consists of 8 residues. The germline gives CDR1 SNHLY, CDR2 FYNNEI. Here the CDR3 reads CAIGGYTF. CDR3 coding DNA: TGTGCCATCGGGGGCTACACCTTC.

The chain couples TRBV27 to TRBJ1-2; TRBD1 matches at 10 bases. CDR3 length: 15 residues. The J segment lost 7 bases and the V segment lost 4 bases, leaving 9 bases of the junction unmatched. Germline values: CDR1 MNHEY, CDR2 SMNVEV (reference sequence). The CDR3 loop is CASSSSWTGGIGYTF. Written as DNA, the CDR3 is TGTGCCAGCAGTTCTTCATGGACAGGGGGGATTGGCTACACCTTC.

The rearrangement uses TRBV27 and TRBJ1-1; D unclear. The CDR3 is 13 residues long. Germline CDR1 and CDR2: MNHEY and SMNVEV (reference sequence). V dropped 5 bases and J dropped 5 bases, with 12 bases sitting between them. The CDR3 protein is CASSESGRTEAFF. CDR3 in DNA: TGTGCCAGCAGTGAATCTGGAAGGACTGAAGCTTTCTTT.

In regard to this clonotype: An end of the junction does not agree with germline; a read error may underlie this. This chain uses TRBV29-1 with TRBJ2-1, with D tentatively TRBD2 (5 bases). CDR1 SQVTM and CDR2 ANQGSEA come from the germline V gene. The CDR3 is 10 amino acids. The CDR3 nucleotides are TGCAACGTTACTAGGAATGAGCAGTTCTTC. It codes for CNVTRNEQFF.

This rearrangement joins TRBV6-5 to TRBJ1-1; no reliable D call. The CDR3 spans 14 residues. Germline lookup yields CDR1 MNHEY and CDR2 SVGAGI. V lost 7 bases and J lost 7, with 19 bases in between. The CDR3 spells CASTPDPITDEAFF. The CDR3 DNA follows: TGTGCCAGCACCCCTGACCCCATCACAGATGAAGCTTTCTTT.

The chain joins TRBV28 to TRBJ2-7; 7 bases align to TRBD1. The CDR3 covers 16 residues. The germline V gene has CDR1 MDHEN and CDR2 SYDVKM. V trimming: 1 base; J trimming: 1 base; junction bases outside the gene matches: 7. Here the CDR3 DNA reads TGTGCCAGCAGTTTATCTGGGACAGCTATTTCCTACGAGCAGTACTTC. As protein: CASSLSGTAISYEQYF.

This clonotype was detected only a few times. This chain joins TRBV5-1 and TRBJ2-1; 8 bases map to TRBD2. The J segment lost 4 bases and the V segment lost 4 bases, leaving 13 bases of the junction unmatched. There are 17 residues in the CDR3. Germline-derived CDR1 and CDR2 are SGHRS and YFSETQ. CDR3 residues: CASSTVLAGITYNEQFF. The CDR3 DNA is TGCGCCAGCAGCACGGTATTAGCGGGGATCACGTACAATGAGCAGTTCTTC.

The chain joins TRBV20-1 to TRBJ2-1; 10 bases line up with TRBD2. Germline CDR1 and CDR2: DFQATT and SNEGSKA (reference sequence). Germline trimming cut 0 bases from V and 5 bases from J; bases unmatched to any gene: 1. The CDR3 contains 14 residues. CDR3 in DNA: TGCAGTGCTAGAGACCTAGCGGGGGACAATGAGCAGTTCTTC. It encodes CSARDLAGDNEQFF.

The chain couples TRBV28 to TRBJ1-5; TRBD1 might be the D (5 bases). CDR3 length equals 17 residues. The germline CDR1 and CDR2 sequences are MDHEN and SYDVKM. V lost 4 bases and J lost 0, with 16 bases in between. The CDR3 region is CASSSSPGRYSNQPQHF. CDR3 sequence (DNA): TGTGCCAGCAGTTCCTCCCCGGGGCGTTATAGCAATCAGCCCCAGCATTTT.

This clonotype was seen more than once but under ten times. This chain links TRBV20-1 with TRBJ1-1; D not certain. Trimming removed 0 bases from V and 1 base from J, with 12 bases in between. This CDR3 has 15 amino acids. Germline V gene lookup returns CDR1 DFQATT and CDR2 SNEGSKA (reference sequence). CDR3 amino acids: CSARDLPGGNTEAFF. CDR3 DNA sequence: TGCAGTGCTAGAGATCTCCCCGGAGGGAACACTGAAGCTTTCTTT.

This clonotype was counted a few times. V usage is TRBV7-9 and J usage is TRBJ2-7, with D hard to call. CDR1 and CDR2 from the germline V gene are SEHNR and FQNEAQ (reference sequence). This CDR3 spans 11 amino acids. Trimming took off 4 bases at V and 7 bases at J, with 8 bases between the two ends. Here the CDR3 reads CASSSQDEQYF. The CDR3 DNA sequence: TGTGCCAGCAGCTCTCAGGATGAGCAGTACTTC.

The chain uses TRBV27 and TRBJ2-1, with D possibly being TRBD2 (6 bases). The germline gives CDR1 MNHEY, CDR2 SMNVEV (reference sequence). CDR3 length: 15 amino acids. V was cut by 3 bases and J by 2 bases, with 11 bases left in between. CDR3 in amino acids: CASSLMAGPYNEQFF. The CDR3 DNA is TGTGCCAGCAGTTTGATGGCGGGGCCCTACAATGAGCAGTTCTTC.

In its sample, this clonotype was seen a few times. The CDR3 bases are TGCGCCAGCAGCCAAGGTCCCCTCGACATCAATGAGCAGTTCTTC. The encoded protein is CASSQGPLDINEQFF. This rearrangement joins TRBV4-3 to TRBJ2-1; D call uncertain. The CDR3 is made up of 15 amino acids. Germline-derived CDR1 and CDR2 are LGHNA and YSLEER. Trimming pared 1 base from V and 6 bases from J, leaving 13 bases between.

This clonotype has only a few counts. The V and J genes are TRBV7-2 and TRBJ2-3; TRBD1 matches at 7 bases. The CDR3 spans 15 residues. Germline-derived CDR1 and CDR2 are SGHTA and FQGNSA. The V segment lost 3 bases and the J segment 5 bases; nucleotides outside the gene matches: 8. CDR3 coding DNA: TGTGCCAGCAGCTTTGCGTGGACAGGCAAAGATACGCAGTATTTT. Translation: CASSFAWTGKDTQYF.

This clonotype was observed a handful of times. CDR3 protein: CASSQEGRGGGEKLFF. The CDR3 nucleotides read TGCGCCAGCAGCCAAGAAGGGAGGGGTGGCGGTGAAAAACTGTTTTTT. The chain is built from TRBV4-3 and TRBJ1-4; a weak D match, TRBD1 (5 bases). Germline CDR1 LGHNA, CDR2 YSLEER. The CDR3 consists of 16 residues. Trimming took 0 bases from V and 7 from J, leaving 15 bases between them.

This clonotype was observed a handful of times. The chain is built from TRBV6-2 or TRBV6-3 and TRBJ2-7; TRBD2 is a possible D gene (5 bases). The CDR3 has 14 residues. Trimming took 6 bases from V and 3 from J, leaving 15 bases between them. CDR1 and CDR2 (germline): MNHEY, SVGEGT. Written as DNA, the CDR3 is TGTGCCAGCAGCCCCTCGAGGGTCGTCTACGAGCAGTACTTC. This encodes CASSPSRVVYEQYF.

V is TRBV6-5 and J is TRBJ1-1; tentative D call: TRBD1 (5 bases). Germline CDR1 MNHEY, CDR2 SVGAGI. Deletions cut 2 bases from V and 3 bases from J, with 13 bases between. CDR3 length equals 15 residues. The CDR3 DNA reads TGTGCCAGCAGTTACCGGGGGATTCGGGACACTGAAGCTTTCTTT. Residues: CASSYRGIRDTEAFF.

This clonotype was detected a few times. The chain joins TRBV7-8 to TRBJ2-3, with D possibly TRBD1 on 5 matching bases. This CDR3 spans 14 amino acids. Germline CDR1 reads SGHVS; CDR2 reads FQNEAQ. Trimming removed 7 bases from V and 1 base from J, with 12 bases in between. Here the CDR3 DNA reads TGTGCCAGCACCCGATGGGGCGGCACAGATACGCAGTATTTT. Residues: CASTRWGGTDTQYF.

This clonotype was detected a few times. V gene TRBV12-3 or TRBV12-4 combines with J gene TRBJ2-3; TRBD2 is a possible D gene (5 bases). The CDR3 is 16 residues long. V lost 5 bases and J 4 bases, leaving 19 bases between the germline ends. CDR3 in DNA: TGTGCCAGCAGTACTACCTTTGAAGGGAGCGCAGATACGCAGTATTTT. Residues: CASSTTFEGSADTQYF.

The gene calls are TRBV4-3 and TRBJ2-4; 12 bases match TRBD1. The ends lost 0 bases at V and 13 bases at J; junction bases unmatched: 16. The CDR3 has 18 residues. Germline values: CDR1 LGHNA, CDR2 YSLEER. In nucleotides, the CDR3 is TGCGCCAGCAGCCAAGATTTCTCGGGGACAGGGGGCTACAATGAGCAGTACTTC. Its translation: CASSQDFSGTGGYNEQYF.

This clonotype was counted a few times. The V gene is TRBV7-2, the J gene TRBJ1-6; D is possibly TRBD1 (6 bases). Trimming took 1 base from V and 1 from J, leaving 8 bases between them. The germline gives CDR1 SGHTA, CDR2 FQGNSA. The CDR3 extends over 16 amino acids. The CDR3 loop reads CASSLVGGSYNSPLHF. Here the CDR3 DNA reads TGTGCCAGCAGCTTAGTAGGGGGGTCCTATAATTCACCCCTCCACTTT.

CDR3 DNA sequence: TGTGCCAGCAGCCGCGGCCGTCTAACACTCATGATCGATGAGCAGTTCTTC. Its translation: CASSRGRLTLMIDEQFF. The chain couples TRBV3-1 to TRBJ2-1; D is unclear. The germline gives CDR1 LGHDT, CDR2 YNNKEL (reference sequence). The ends were cut back, 4 bases at V and 8 bases at J, with 24 bases in the middle. This CDR3 region has 17 residues.

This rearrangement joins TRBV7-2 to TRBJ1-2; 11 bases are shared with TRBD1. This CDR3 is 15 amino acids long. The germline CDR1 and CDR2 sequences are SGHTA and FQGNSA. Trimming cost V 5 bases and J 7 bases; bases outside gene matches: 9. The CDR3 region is CASSQSGTGGTGYTF. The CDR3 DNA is TGTGCCAGCAGCCAATCCGGGACAGGGGGTACTGGCTACACCTTC.

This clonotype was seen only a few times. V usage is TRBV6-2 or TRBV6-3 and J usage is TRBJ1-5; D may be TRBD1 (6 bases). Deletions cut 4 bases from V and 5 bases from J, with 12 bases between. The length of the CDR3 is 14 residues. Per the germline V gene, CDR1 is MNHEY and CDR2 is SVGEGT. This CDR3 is CASSFQGIYQPQHF. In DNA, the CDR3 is TGTGCCAGCAGTTTCCAGGGGATATATCAGCCCCAGCATTTT.

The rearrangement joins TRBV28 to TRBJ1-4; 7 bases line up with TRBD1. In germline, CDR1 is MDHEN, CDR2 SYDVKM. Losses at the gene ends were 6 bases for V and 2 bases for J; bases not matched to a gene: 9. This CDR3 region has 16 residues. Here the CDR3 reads CASSPGTAYTNEKLFF. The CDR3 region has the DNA TGTGCCAGCAGCCCCGGGACAGCTTACACTAATGAAAAACTGTTTTTT.

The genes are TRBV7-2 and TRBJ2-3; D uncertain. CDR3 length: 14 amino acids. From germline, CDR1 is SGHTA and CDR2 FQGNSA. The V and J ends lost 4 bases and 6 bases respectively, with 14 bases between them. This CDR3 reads CASSSGPREDTQYF. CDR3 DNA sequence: TGTGCCAGCAGCTCCGGTCCCCGCGAGGATACGCAGTATTTT.

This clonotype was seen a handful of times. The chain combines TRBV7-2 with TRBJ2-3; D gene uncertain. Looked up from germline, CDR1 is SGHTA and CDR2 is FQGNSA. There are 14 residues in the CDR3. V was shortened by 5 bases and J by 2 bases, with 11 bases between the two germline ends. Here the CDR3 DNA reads TGTGCCAGCAGCACTCCGGGCCTCACAGATACGCAGTATTTT. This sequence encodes CASSTPGLTDTQYF.

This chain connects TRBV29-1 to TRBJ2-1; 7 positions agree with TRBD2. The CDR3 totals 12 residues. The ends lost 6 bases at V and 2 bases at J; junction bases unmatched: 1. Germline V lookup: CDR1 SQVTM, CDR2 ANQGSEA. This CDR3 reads CSVGLTYNEQFF. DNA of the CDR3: TGCAGCGTGGGACTAACCTACAATGAGCAGTTCTTC.

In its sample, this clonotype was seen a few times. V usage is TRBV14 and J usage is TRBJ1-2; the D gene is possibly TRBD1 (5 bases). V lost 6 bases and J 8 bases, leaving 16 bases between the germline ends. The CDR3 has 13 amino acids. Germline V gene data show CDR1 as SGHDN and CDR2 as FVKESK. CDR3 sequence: CASSYRNLGGYTF. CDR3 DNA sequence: TGTGCCAGCAGTTACAGGAACCTAGGCGGCTACACCTTC.